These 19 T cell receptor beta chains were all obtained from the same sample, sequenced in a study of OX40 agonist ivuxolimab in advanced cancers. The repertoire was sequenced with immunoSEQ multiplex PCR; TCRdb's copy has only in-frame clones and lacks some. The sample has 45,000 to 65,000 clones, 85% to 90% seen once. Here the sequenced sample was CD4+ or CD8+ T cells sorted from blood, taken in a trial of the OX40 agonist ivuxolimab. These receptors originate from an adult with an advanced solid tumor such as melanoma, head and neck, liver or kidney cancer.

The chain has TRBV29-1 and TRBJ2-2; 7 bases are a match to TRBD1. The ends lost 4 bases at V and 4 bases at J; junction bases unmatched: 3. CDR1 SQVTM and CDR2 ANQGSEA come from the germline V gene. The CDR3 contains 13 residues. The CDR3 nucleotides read TGCAGCGTTGGGACAGGAGTCACCGGGGAGCTGTTTTTT. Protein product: CSVGTGVTGELFF.

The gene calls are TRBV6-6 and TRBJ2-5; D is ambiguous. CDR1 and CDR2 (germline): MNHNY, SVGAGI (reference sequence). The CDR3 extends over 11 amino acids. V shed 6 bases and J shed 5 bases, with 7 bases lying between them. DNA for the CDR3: TGTGCCAGCAGCCGCGAGGAGACCCAGTACTTC. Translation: CASSREETQYF.

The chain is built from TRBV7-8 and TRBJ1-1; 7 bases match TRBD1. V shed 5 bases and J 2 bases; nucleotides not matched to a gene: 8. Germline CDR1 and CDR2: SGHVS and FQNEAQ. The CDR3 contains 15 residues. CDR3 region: CASSTRQGRNTEAFF. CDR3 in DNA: TGTGCCAGCAGCACCCGACAGGGTCGAAACACTGAAGCTTTCTTT.

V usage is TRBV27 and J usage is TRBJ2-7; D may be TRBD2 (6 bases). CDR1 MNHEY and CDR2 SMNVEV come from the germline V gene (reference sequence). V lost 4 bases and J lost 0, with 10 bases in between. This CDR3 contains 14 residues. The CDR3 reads CASSWRDPSYEQYF. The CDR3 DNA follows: TGTGCCAGCAGTTGGCGGGACCCCTCCTACGAGCAGTACTTC.

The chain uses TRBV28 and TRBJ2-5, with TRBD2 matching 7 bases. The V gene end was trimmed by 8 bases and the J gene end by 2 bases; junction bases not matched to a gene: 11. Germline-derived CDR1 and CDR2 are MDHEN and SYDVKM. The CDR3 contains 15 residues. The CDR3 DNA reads TGTGCCAGCTCCCGTTGGGGGGGGGATCAAGAGACCCAGTACTTC. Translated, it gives CASSRWGGDQETQYF.

CDR3 loop: CASSHPTGETQYF. The CDR3 DNA sequence: TGCGCCAGCAGCCACCCGACAGGAGAGACCCAGTACTTC. V usage is TRBV4-1 and J usage is TRBJ2-5; a weak D match, TRBD1 (6 bases). The CDR3 has 13 amino acids. Germline values: CDR1 MGHRA, CDR2 YSYEKL. Trimming left V 3 bases short and J 4 bases short, with 9 bases between.

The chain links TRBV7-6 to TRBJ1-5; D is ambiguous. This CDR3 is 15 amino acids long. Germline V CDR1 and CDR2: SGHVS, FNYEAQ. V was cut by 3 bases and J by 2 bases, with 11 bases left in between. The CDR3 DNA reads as TGTGCCAGCAGCTTGGGTCCTTTGGGCAATCAGCCCCAGCATTTT. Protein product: CASSLGPLGNQPQHF. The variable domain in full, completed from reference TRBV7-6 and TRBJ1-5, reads GAGVSQSPRYKVTKRGQDVALRCDPISGHVSLYWYRQALGQGPEFLTYFNYEAQQDKSGLPNDRFSAERPEGSISTLTIQRTEQRDSAMYRCASSLGPLGNQPQHFGDGTRLSIL.

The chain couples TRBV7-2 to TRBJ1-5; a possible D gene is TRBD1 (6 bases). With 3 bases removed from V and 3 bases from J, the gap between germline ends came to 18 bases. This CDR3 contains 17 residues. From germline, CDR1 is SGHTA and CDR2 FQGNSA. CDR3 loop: CASSFVAGAAVNQPQHF. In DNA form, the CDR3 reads TGTGCCAGCAGCTTTGTAGCGGGGGCTGCCGTCAATCAGCCCCAGCATTTT. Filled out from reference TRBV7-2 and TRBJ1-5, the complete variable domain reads GAGVSQSPSNKVTEKGKDVELRCDPISGHTALYWYRQSLGQGLEFLIYFQGNSAPDKSGLPSDRFSAERTGGSVSTLTIQRTQQEDSAVYLCASSFVAGAAVNQPQHFGDGTRLSIL.

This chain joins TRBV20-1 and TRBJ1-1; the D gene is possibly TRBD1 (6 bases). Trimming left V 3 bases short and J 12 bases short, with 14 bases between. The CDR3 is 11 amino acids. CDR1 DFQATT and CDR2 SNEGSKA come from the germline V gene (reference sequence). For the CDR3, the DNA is TGCAGTGCTAGGGACACAGGGTCGACTTTCTTT. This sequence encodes CSARDTGSTFF.

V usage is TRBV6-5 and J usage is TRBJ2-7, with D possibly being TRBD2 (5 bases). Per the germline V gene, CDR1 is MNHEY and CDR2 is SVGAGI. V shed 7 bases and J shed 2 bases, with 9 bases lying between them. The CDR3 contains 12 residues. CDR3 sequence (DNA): TGTGCCAGCAACGGGGTCACCTACGAGCAGTACGTC. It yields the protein CASNGVTYEQYV.

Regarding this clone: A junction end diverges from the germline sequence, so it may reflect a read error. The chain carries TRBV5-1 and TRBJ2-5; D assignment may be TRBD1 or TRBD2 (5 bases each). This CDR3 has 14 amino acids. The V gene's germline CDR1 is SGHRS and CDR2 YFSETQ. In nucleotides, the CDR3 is TGCGCCAGCAGCCTCGGGGCGACTAAAGACACCCAGTACTTC. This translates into CASSLGATKDTQYF. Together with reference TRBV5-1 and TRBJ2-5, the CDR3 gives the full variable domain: KAGVTQTPRYLIKTRGQQVTLSCSPISGHRSVSWYQQTPGQGLQFLFEYFSETQRNKGNFPGRFSGRQFSNSRSEMNVSTLELGDSALYLCASSLGATKDTQYFGPGTRLLVL.

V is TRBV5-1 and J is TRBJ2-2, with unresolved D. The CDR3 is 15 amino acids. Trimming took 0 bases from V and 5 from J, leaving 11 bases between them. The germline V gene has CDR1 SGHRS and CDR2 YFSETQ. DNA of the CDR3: TGCGCCAGCAGCTTGGGGCAGGTTGGGACCGGGGAGCTGTTTTTT. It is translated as CASSLGQVGTGELFF.

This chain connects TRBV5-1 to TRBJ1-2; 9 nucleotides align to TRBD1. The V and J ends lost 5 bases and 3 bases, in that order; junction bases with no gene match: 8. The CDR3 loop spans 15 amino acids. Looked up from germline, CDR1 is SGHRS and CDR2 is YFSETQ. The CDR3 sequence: CASSGLRTGDYGYTF. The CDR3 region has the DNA TGCGCCAGCAGTGGTCTCCGGACAGGGGACTATGGCTACACCTTC.

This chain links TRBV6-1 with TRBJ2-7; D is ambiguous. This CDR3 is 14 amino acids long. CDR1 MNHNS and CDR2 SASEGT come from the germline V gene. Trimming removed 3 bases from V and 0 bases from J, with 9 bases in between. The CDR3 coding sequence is TGTGCCAGCAGTGAGCCTGATAGCTCCTACGAGCAGTACGTC. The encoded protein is CASSEPDSSYEQYV.

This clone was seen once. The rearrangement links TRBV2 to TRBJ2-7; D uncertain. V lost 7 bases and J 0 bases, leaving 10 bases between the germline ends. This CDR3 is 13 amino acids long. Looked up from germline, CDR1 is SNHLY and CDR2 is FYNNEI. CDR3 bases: TGTGCCAGCAATGGGGATTCCTCCTACGAGCAGTACGTC. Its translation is CASNGDSSYEQYV.

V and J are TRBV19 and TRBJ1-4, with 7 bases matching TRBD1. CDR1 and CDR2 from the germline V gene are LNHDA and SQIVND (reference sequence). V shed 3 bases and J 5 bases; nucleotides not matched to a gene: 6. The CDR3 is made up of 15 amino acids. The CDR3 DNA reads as TGTGCCAGTAGTATCGGCAGGGGGAGAAATGAAAAACTGTTTTTT. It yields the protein CASSIGRGRNEKLFF.

CDR3 amino acids: CAGNRGLYGYTF. The CDR3 DNA sequence: TGCGCCGGTAATAGAGGGCTCTATGGCTACACCTTC. The chain carries TRBV10-1 and TRBJ1-2; D unclear. CDR1 is WNHNN and CDR2 is SYGVQD in the germline V gene (reference sequence). V was shortened by 11 bases and J by 4 bases, with 14 bases between the two germline ends. This CDR3 is 12 amino acids long.

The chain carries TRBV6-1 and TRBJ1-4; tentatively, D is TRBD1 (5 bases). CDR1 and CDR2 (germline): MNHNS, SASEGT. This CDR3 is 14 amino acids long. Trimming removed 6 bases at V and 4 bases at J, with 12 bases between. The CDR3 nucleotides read TGTGCCAGCAGACTCAGGGAGGGTAATGAAAAACTGTTTTTT. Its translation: CASRLREGNEKLFF.

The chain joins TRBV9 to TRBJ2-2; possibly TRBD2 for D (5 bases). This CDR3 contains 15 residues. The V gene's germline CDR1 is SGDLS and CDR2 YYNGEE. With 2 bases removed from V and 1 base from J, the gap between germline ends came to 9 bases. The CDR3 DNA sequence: TGTGCCAGCAGCGTCCGAAGCGGGAACACCGGGGAGCTGTTTTTT. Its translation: CASSVRSGNTGELFF.